One sample yielded the 32 T cell receptor beta chains listed below, sequenced in a study of blood T cell repertoires in COVID-19. Repertoires were generated with immunoSEQ multiplex PCR, while TCRdb's copy carries only in-frame clones and drops some. Among 100,000 or so clones, roughly 78% were seen once, and the ten largest hold around 15%. Sequenced material: peripheral blood. These receptors originate from a woman aged 80 or older with acute or convalescent COVID-19.

A few counts support this clone. Written as DNA, the CDR3 is TGTGCCAGCAGCACGACTAGCGGTACCTACGAGCAGTACTTC. Residues: CASSTTSGTYEQYF. The chain recombines TRBV5-4 with TRBJ2-7, with 9 bases matching TRBD2. This CDR3 contains 14 residues. The V and J ends lost 4 bases and 2 bases, in that order; junction bases with no gene match: 4. CDR1 and CDR2 (germline): SGHNT, YYREEE (reference sequence).

This rearrangement joins TRBV3-1 (or the pseudogene TRBV3-2) to TRBJ1-5; no clear D. V shed 0 bases and J shed 6 bases, with 6 bases lying between them. CDR1 and CDR2 from the germline V gene are LGHDT and YNNKEL (reference sequence). The CDR3 covers 13 residues. This chain's CDR3 is CASSQDRSQPQHF. For the CDR3, the DNA is TGTGCCAGCAGCCAAGATAGGAGTCAGCCCCAGCATTTT.

The chain couples TRBV18 to TRBJ1-2, with 10 bases lining up with TRBD1. Trimming cost V 1 base and J 0 bases; bases outside gene matches: 11. Germline V gene lookup returns CDR1 KGHSH and CDR2 LQKENI. The CDR3 has 19 residues. The CDR3 DNA is TGTGCCAGCTCACCACGACAGGGGGCCTTATTCCTTGCTAACTATGGCTACACCTTC. Translation: CASSPRQGALFLANYGYTF.

This clone was recorded once. The gene calls are TRBV7-2 and TRBJ1-1, with a weak D call TRBD1 (5 bases). Germline CDR1 is SGHTA and CDR2 is FQGNSA. This CDR3 region has 14 residues. The V end was cut by 5 bases, the J end by 4 bases, with 14 bases between. In nucleotides, the CDR3 is TGTGCCAGCAGCCGTAGACGGGGGAGCACTGAAGCTTTCTTT. It encodes CASSRRRGSTEAFF. Variable domain in full (rest from reference TRBV7-2 and TRBJ1-1): GAGVSQSPSNKVTEKGKDVELRCDPISGHTALYWYRQSLGQGLEFLIYFQGNSAPDKSGLPSDRFSAERTGGSVSTLTIQRTQQEDSAVYLCASSRRRGSTEAFFGQGTRLTVV.

V is TRBV5-1 and J is TRBJ2-7, with D possibly TRBD1 on 6 matching bases. Germline V gene sequence: CDR1 SGHRS, CDR2 YFSETQ. The CDR3 sequence is 14 residues long. Trimming took 3 bases from V and 6 from J, leaving 16 bases between them. The CDR3 spells CASSSGTRGTEQYF. CDR3 in DNA: TGCGCCAGCAGCTCCGGGACACGGGGTACCGAGCAGTACTTC.

This sequence joins TRBV7-9 and TRBJ2-2; D possibly corresponds to TRBD1 (7 bases). Trimming took off 5 bases at V and 5 bases at J, with 15 bases between the two ends. Germline V gives CDR1 SEHNR, CDR2 FQNEAQ (reference sequence). The CDR3 is 15 residues long. The CDR3: CASSGRDRFTGELFF. The CDR3 bases are TGTGCCAGCAGCGGGCGGGACAGATTTACCGGGGAGCTGTTTTTT.

The genes are TRBV30 and TRBJ1-1; D perhaps matches TRBD1 (6 bases). V was cut by 5 bases and J by 5 bases, with 12 bases left in between. CDR3 length: 12 amino acids. Germline V gene lookup returns CDR1 GTSNPN and CDR2 SVGIG (reference sequence). The CDR3 region is CAWEGGTTEAFF. The CDR3 region has the DNA TGTGCCTGGGAGGGGGGGACAACTGAAGCTTTCTTT.

In this sample, this clone turned up a few times. At one boundary the junction diverges from the germline segment, which might be a read error. The CDR3 loop reads CASSTFPLTSLQAYF. The CDR3 nucleotides read TGTGCCAGCAGTACCTTCCCCTTGACATCCCTCCAGGCCTACTTC. The chain employs TRBV7-2 and TRBJ1-2; the D is unclear. Germline V CDR1 and CDR2: SGHTA, FQGNSA. The CDR3 has 15 amino acids.

This clone occurred many times. The genes are TRBV25-1 and TRBJ2-1; D is undetermined. The germline gives CDR1 MGHDK, CDR2 SYGVNS. This CDR3 spans 14 amino acids. V was trimmed by 8 bases and J by 3 bases, leaving 14 bases between them. This CDR3 reads CASLGGLIYNEQFF. The CDR3 DNA reads as TGTGCCAGCCTAGGTGGCCTTATCTACAATGAGCAGTTCTTC.

The chain combines TRBV6-5 with TRBJ1-2; no definite D call. V was shortened by 7 bases and J by 2 bases, with 11 bases between the two germline ends. Germline loops: CDR1 MNHEY, CDR2 SVGAGI. The CDR3 totals 13 residues. CDR3 nucleotide sequence: TGTGCCAGCATCCTAATTCCGAACTATGGCTACACCTTC. Encoded protein: CASILIPNYGYTF.

A single count supports this clone. The chain combines TRBV10-3 with TRBJ1-2; D is ambiguous. The V end lost 3 bases, the J end lost 3 bases, and 11 bases lay between the germline ends. The CDR3 is made up of 14 amino acids. Germline loops: CDR1 ENHRY, CDR2 SYGVKD. The CDR3 DNA reads TGTGCCATCAGTGAACCCGAGACTCACTATGGCTACACCTTC. Translated: CAISEPETHYGYTF.

The CDR3 nucleotides are TGTGCCAGCACCGGAAGGGGGTATGGCTACACCTTC. Residues: CASTGRGYGYTF. This chain connects TRBV21-1 to TRBJ1-2; the table's D call, TRBD1, was not checked against the DNA. TRBV21-1 is a listed pseudogene. CDR3 length: 12 residues.

V is TRBV10-3 and J is TRBJ1-2; D gene uncertain. V lost 0 bases to trimming and J lost 6 bases, with 11 bases between them. CDR3 length: 14 residues. Germline lookup yields CDR1 ENHRY and CDR2 SYGVKD. The CDR3 DNA follows: TGTGCCATCAGTGAGTCGAGAACAGCTGATGGCTACACCTTC. It is translated as CAISESRTADGYTF.

The V call is TRBV7-2, the J call TRBJ1-2, with D perhaps matching TRBD1 (6 bases). V was pared by 4 bases and J by 0 bases, with 15 bases between. CDR1 SGHTA and CDR2 FQGNSA come from the germline V gene. CDR3 length equals 16 residues. The CDR3 protein is CASSSGTGWANYGYTF. CDR3 DNA sequence: TGTGCCAGCAGCTCGGGTACAGGGTGGGCTAACTATGGCTACACCTTC.

This clone was recorded once. This chain joins TRBV18 and TRBJ2-1, with TRBD2 matching 9 bases. Germline assignment: CDR1 KGHSH and CDR2 LQKENI. This CDR3 comprises 18 residues. J gave up 0 bases and V 1 base, and 7 bases lay outside the gene matches. The CDR3 protein is CASSPLLLAGSSYNEQFF. DNA for the CDR3: TGTGCCAGCTCACCACTTCTCCTAGCGGGGAGCTCCTACAATGAGCAGTTCTTC.

The gene calls are TRBV15 and TRBJ1-5; 11 bases fit TRBD1. V dropped 5 bases and J dropped 2; count of bases not matched to a gene: 8. The CDR3 spans 17 residues. Germline loops: CDR1 LNHNV, CDR2 YYDKDF (reference sequence). The DNA for the CDR3 is TGTGCCACCAGCGGTGGACAGGGGGCTTATGGCAATCAGCCCCAGCATTTT. Translation gives CATSGGQGAYGNQPQHF.

The chain uses TRBV6-1 and TRBJ2-1; weak D call: TRBD2 (7 bases). The CDR3 runs to 18 residues. With 4 bases removed from V and 6 bases from J, the gap between germline ends came to 25 bases. Looked up from germline, CDR1 is MNHNS and CDR2 is SASEGT. CDR3 amino acids: CASSGGLPEGGAPNEQFF. CDR3 nucleotide sequence: TGTGCCAGCAGTGGTGGCCTCCCAGAGGGGGGGGCCCCCAATGAGCAGTTCTTC.

The chain employs TRBV7-2 and TRBJ1-1; D might be TRBD1 (6 bases). Germline V gives CDR1 SGHTA, CDR2 FQGNSA. This CDR3 is 14 amino acids long. Trimming cost V 2 bases and J 3 bases, with 10 bases left between them. The CDR3 protein is CASSLQGRYTEAFF. CDR3 bases: TGTGCCAGCAGCTTACAGGGGCGCTACACTGAAGCTTTCTTT. Full variable domain (rest looked up from reference TRBV7-2 and TRBJ1-1): GAGVSQSPSNKVTEKGKDVELRCDPISGHTALYWYRQSLGQGLEFLIYFQGNSAPDKSGLPSDRFSAERTGGSVSTLTIQRTQQEDSAVYLCASSLQGRYTEAFFGQGTRLTVV.

This clone occurred many times. CDR3 DNA sequence: TGTGCCAGTAGTATAGGCGGGACAGCCGAGCAGTACTTC. It specifies CASSIGGTAEQYF. The genes are TRBV19 and TRBJ2-7; D may be TRBD1 (7 bases). The CDR3 contains 13 residues. Trimming removed 1 base from V and 6 bases from J, with 10 bases in between. CDR1 is LNHDA and CDR2 is SQIVND in the germline V gene (reference sequence).

The rearrangement links TRBV2 to TRBJ1-5; the match to TRBD1 covers 10 bases. V shed 6 bases and J 6 bases; nucleotides not matched to a gene: 11. CDR3 length: 16 amino acids. Germline-derived CDR1 and CDR2 are SNHLY and FYNNEI. CDR3 residues: CASRDGTGARGQPQHF. The CDR3 DNA is TGTGCCAGCAGAGACGGGACAGGGGCGCGGGGTCAGCCCCAGCATTTT.

Only a few counts were recorded for this clone. V is TRBV7-9 and J is TRBJ1-3; no clear D gene. V dropped 10 bases and J dropped 14 bases, with 9 bases sitting between them. Germline CDR1 and CDR2: SEHNR and FQNEAQ (reference sequence). The CDR3 spans 8 residues. The CDR3: CATRSVYF. The CDR3 DNA sequence: TGTGCCACCCGCTCGGTATATTTT.

The chain is built from TRBV15 and TRBJ1-1; D uncertain. The CDR3 contains 12 residues. Germline V gene sequence: CDR1 LNHNV, CDR2 YYDKDF (reference sequence). Trimming removed 3 bases at V and 7 bases at J, with 9 bases between. The CDR3 loop reads CATSRRDGEAFF. CDR3 nucleotides: TGTGCCACCAGCAGGCGGGATGGTGAAGCTTTCTTT.

The V call is TRBV6-5, the J call TRBJ1-5, with no clear D. CDR1 is MNHEY, CDR2 SVGAGI, per germline. Trimming cost V 2 bases and J 0 bases, with 8 bases left between them. The CDR3 is 15 residues long. CDR3 bases: TGTGCCAGCAGTTACAGCCGACATAGCAATCAGCCCCAGCATTTT. Encoded protein: CASSYSRHSNQPQHF.

In this sample, this clone turned up a few times. V and J are TRBV4-2 and TRBJ1-5; 9 bases match TRBD1. The germline gives CDR1 LGHNA, CDR2 YNFKEQ. The CDR3 consists of 17 residues. Trimming at V came to 0 bases and at J to 5 bases, leaving 8 bases not matched to a gene. DNA of the CDR3: TGTGCCAGCAGCCAAGATTACAGGGGGCGCCGAGATCAGCCCCAGCATTTT. Amino acid sequence: CASSQDYRGRRDQPQHF.

V usage is TRBV9 and J usage is TRBJ2-2, with D possibly TRBD2 on 6 matching bases. The V and J ends lost 0 bases and 1 base respectively, with 13 bases between them. CDR1 SGDLS and CDR2 YYNGEE come from the germline V gene. There are 17 residues in the CDR3. The CDR3 reads CASSVEAGAGNTGELFF. Here the CDR3 DNA reads TGTGCCAGCAGCGTAGAAGCTGGAGCGGGGAACACCGGGGAGCTGTTTTTT.

This clone is a singleton in its sample. The V and J genes are TRBV4-2 and TRBJ1-1; D gene ambiguous. The V gene lost 5 bases and the J gene lost 5 bases, with 15 bases spanning the gap. Per the germline V gene, CDR1 is LGHNA and CDR2 is YNFKEQ. The CDR3 runs 14 residues. This chain's CDR3 is CASSFFPSNTEAFF. CDR3 DNA sequence: TGTGCCAGCAGCTTCTTTCCGAGCAATACTGAAGCTTTCTTT.

This clone has a handful of counts. V is TRBV27 and J is TRBJ2-7, with D perhaps TRBD2 (6 bases). This CDR3 contains 13 residues. Germline loops: CDR1 MNHEY, CDR2 SMNVEV (reference sequence). The V gene lost 6 bases and the J gene lost 3 bases, with 12 bases spanning the gap. The CDR3 loop reads CASRRDSYYEQYF. Written as DNA, the CDR3 is TGTGCCAGCAGGCGGGATTCATACTACGAGCAGTACTTC.

The genes are TRBV6-4 and TRBJ1-2, with TRBD1 matching over 8 bases. J gave up 7 bases and V 0 bases, and 10 bases lay outside the gene matches. The germline V gene has CDR1 MRHNA and CDR2 SNTAGT. This CDR3 contains 16 residues. CDR3 protein: CASSDSVDRVTGGYTF. The CDR3 DNA follows: TGTGCCAGCAGTGACTCCGTGGACAGGGTAACTGGTGGCTACACCTTC.

This chain joins TRBV7-8 and TRBJ1-1; 8 positions match TRBD1. CDR1 SGHVS and CDR2 FQNEAQ come from the germline V gene. J gave up 11 bases and V 1 base, and 12 bases lay outside the gene matches. The CDR3 has 15 residues. In DNA, the CDR3 is TGTGCCAGCAGCTTAGACAGGGGGAGTGGAACAGTGGCTTTCTTT. Its protein product is CASSLDRGSGTVAFF. Based on the CDR3 plus reference TRBV7-8 and TRBJ1-1, the full variable domain is GAGVSQSPRYKVAKRGQDVALRCDPISGHVSLFWYQQALGQGPEFLTYFQNEAQLDKSGLPSDRFFAERPEGSVSTLKIQRTQQEDSAVYLCASSLDRGSGTVAFFGQGTRLTVV.

This chain links TRBV7-8 with TRBJ2-7, with 11 bases that match TRBD1. The CDR3 runs to 16 residues. The trim removed 2 bases at V and 1 base at J, leaving 4 bases unmatched. Germline CDR1 and CDR2: SGHVS and FQNEAQ. Here the CDR3 DNA reads TGTGCCAGCAGCTTACTGGACAGGGGGCAATCCTACGAGCAGTACTTC. Its protein product is CASSLLDRGQSYEQYF.

There are a few counts of this clone. The CDR3 sequence: CAWTGVNEQYF. In DNA form, the CDR3 reads TGTGCCTGGACAGGGGTGAACGAGCAGTACTTC. The V call is TRBV30, the J call TRBJ2-7, with a tentative D call TRBD1 (6 bases). The CDR3 totals 11 residues. Trimming removed 4 bases from V and 5 bases from J, with 9 bases in between. Per the germline V gene, CDR1 is GTSNPN and CDR2 is SVGIG (reference sequence).

The chain is built from TRBV28 and TRBJ2-1; 9 nucleotides agree with TRBD2. CDR3 length equals 13 residues. V gave up 10 bases and J gave up 4 bases; unmatched junction bases: 5. The germline gives CDR1 MDHEN, CDR2 SYDVKM. The CDR3 nucleotides are TGTGCCACCAGGACTAGCGCTTACAATGAGCAGTTCTTC. Translating gives CATRTSAYNEQFF.